The entry that follows covers one T cell receptor beta chain sequence. The entry originates in a study of blood T cell repertoires in COVID-19. V dropped 2 bases and J dropped 2 bases, with 9 bases sitting between them. Per the germline V gene, CDR1 is KGHSH and CDR2 is LQKENI. The length of the CDR3 is 14 residues. TCRdb's table, derived via immunoSEQ multiplex PCR, lists solely in-frame clones and lacks some. The repertoire includes fewer than 300,000 clones, around 82% of them detected once, and roughly 10% sits in the top ten. The rearrangement links TRBV18 to TRBJ1-1; no reliable D call. The sequenced material came from peripheral blood. The source of this sequence is a woman aged 50 to 60 who had recovered from COVID-19. CDR3 residues: CASSPEQLNTEAFF. The CDR3 coding sequence is TGTGCCAGCTCACCAGAACAGCTTAACACTGAAGCTTTCTTT. The full variable domain, its missing parts supplied by reference TRBV18 and TRBJ1-1, is NAGVMQNPRHLVRRRGQEARLRCSPMKGHSHVYWYRQLPEEGLKFMVYLQKENIIDESGMPKERFSAEFPKEGPSILRIQQVVRGDSAAYFCASSPEQLNTEAFFGQGTRLTVV.